This T cell receptor (beta chain) was identified in a study of breast tumors, draining lymph nodes, adjacent tissues. General study findings and limits: Tumors had less TCR diversity than lymph nodes, more than nontumor tissue. Luminal-like breast cancer showed significantly greater tumor-nontumor repertoire similarity than basal-like breast cancer did.

TCRdb processed the multiplex PCR reads anew with MiXCR; each CDR3 protein has one entry. The sample has more than 200,000 distinct CDR3 sequences; 32% are singletons. Axillary draining lymph nodes of breast cancer patients supplied the node samples. This clonotype was counted at least ten times. Its antigen is unknown. This could be a read error, since a much larger clone is one nucleotide away. This CDR3 is built from 15 residues. Trimming removed 0 bases at V and 5 bases at J, with 16 bases between. The germline CDR1 and CDR2 sequences are DFQATT and SNEGSKA (reference sequence). This clonotype was obtained from a female donor with breast cancer. Some clones in this sample may be carry-over from other donors' samples. Sequencing was carried out using axillary lymph node tissue. The chain recombines TRBV20-1 with TRBJ2-5; D is perhaps TRBD2 (5 bases). CDR3 coding DNA: TGCAGTGCTAGAGATGCTGCTAGCAGAACCGAGACCCAGTACTTC. Translating it yields CSARDAASRTETQYF.